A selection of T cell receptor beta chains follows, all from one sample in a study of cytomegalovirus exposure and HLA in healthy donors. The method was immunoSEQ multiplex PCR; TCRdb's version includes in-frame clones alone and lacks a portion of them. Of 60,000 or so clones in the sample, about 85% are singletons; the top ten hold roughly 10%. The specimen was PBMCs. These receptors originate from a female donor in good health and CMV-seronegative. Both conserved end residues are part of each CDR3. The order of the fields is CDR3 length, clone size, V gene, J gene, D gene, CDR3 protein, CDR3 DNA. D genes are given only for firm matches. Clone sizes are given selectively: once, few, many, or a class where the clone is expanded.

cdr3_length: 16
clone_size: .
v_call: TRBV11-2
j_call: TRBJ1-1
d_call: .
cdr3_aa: CASSPGWGRMNTEAFF
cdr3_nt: TGTGCCAGCAGCCCAGGATGGGGCAGGATGAACACTGAAGCTTTCTTT

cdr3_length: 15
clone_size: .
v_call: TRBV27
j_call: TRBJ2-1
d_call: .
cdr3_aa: CASSLGLASYNEQFF
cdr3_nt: TGTGCCAGCAGTTTAGGGCTAGCTTCTTACAATGAGCAGTTCTTC

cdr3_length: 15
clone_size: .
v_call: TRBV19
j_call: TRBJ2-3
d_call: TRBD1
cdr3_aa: CAGAHGQGGTDTQYF
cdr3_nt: TGTGCCGGCGCTCACGGACAGGGTGGCACAGATACGCAGTATTTT

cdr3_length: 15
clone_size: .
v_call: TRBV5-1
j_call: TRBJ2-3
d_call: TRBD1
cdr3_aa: CASSLGTDSADTQYF
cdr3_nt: TGCGCCAGCAGCTTAGGGACAGATTCCGCAGATACGCAGTATTTT

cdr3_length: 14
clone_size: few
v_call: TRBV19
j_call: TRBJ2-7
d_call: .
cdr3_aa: CASSMSTVSYEQYF
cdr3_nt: TGTGCCAGTAGTATGTCGACAGTCTCCTACGAGCAGTACTTC

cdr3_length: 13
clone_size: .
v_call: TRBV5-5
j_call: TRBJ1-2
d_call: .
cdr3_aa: CASTQGTNYGYTF
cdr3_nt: TGTGCCAGCACCCAGGGGACTAACTATGGCTACACCTTC

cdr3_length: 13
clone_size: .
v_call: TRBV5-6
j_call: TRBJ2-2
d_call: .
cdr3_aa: CASSLARAGELFF
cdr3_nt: TGTGCCAGCAGCTTGGCCAGGGCCGGGGAGCTGTTTTTT

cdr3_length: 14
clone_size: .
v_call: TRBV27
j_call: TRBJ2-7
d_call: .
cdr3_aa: CASSLQGATYEQYF
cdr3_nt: TGTGCCAGCAGTTTACAGGGCGCAACCTACGAGCAGTACTTC

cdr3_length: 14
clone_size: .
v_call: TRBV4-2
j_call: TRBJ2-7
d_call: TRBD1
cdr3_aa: CASSSRQGAAEQYF
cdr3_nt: TGTGCCAGCAGCTCGCGTCAGGGGGCAGCCGAGCAGTACTTC

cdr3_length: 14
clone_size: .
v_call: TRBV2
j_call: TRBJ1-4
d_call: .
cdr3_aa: CASRNQGNNEKLFF
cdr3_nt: TGTGCCAGCAGAAACCAGGGGAATAATGAAAAACTGTTTTTT

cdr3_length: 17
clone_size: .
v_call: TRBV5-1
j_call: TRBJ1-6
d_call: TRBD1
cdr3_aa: CASSFWATGAASSPLHF
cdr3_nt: TGCGCCAGCAGCTTCTGGGCGACAGGGGCCGCAAGCTCACCCCTCCACTTT

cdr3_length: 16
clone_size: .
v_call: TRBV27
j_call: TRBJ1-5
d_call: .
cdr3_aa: CASSFSSSGGNQPQHF
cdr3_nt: TGTGCCAGCAGTTTCTCGTCGTCAGGTGGTAATCAGCCCCAGCATTTT

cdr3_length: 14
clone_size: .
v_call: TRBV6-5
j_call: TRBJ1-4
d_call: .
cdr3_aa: CASSYGPANEKLFF
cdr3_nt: TGTGCCAGCAGTTACGGTCCAGCTAATGAAAAACTGTTTTTT

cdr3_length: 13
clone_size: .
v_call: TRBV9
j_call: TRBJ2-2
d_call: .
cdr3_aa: CASKTGNTGELFF
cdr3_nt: TGTGCCAGCAAGACAGGGAACACCGGGGAGCTGTTTTTT

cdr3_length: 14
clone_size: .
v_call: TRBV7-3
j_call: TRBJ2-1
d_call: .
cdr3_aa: CASSLRLAYNEQFF
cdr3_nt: TGTGCCAGCAGCTTAAGGCTAGCCTACAATGAGCAGTTCTTC

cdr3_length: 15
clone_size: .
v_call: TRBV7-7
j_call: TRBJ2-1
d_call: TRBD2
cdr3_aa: CASSASGGAYNEQFF
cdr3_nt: TGTGCTAGCAGCGCTAGCGGGGGAGCTTACAATGAGCAGTTCTTC

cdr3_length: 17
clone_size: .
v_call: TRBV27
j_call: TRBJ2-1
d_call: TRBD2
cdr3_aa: CASARTSGGAVYNEQFF
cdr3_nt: TGTGCCAGCGCTCGGACTAGCGGGGGGGCGGTTTACAATGAGCAGTTCTTC

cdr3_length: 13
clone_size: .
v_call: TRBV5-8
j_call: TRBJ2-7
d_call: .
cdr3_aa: CASSLTGYYEQYF
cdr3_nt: TGTGCCAGCTCCTTAACGGGATACTACGAGCAGTACTTC

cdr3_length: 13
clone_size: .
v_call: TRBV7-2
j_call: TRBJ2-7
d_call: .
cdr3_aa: CASSSRGAYEQYF
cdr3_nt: TGTGCCAGCAGCTCCAGGGGGGCCTACGAGCAGTACTTC

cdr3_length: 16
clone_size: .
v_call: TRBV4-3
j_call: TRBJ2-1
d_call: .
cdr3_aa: CASSQGSEASYNEQFF
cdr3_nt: TGCGCCAGCAGCCAAGGGTCTGAGGCCTCCTACAATGAGCAGTTCTTC

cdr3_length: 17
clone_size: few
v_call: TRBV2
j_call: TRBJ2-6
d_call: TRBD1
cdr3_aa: CASSPGTGIPGANVLTF
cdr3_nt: TGTGCCAGCAGCCCCGGGACAGGGATCCCTGGGGCCAACGTCCTGACTTTC

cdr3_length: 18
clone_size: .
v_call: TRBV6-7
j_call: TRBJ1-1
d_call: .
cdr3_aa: CASTLGEHPNGSVTEAFF
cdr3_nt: TGTGCCAGCACCCTCGGTGAACACCCCAACGGGAGTGTGACTGAAGCTTTCTTT

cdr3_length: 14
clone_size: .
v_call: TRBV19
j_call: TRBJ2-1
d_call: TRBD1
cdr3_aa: CASSITGVAGEQFF
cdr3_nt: TGTGCCAGTAGTATAACAGGGGTGGCGGGTGAGCAGTTCTTC

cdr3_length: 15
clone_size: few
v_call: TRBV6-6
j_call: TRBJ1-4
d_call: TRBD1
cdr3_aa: CASTNPQGGNEKLFF
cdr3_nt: TGTGCCAGCACCAACCCACAGGGGGGTAATGAAAAACTGTTTTTT

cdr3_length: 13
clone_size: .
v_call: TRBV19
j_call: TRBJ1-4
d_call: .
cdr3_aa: CASSSQTNEKLFF
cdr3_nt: TGTGCCAGTAGTAGTCAGACTAATGAAAAACTGTTTTTT

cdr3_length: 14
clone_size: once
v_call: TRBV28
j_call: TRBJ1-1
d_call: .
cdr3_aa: CASSLVYLSTEAFF
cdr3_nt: TGTGCCAGCAGTCTAGTGTATTTGAGCACTGAAGCTTTCTTT

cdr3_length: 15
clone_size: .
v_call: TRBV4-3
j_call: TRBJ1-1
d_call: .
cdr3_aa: CASSQGTAMNTEAFF
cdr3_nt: TGCGCCAGCAGCCAAGGGACAGCAATGAACACTGAAGCTTTCTTT

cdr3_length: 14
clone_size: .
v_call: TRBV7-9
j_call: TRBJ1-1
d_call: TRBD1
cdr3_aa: CASSGRGRSNEAFF
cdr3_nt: TGTGCCAGCAGCGGCAGGGGGCGATCTAATGAAGCTTTCTTT

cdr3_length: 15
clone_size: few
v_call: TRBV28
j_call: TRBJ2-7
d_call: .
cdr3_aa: CASSFPGARSYEQYF
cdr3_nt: TGTGCCAGCAGTTTCCCGGGAGCTCGTTCCTACGAGCAGTACTTC

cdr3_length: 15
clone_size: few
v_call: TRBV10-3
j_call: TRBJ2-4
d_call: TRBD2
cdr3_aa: CAISESDGGMDIQYF
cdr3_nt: TGTGCCATCAGTGAGTCGGACGGGGGGATGGACATTCAGTACTTC

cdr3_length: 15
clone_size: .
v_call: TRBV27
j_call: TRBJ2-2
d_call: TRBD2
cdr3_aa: CASSPGTSSTGELFF
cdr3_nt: TGTGCCAGCAGTCCGGGGACTAGCAGCACCGGGGAGCTGTTTTTT

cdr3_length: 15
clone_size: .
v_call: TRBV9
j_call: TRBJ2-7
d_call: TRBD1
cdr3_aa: CASSVATGGYYEQYF
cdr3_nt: TGTGCCAGCAGCGTAGCCACAGGGGGGTATTACGAGCAGTACTTC

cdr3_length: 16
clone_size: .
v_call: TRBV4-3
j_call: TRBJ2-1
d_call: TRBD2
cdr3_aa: CASSRLAGGGYNEQFF
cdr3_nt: TGCGCCAGCAGCCGCCTAGCGGGAGGGGGCTACAATGAGCAGTTCTTC

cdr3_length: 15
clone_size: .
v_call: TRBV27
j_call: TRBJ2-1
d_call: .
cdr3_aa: CASSLSTQAYNEQFF
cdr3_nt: TGTGCCAGCAGTTTATCGACACAGGCTTACAATGAGCAGTTCTTC

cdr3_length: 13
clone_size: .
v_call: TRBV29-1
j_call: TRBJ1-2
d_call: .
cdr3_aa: CSVVGGGGGPYTF
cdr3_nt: TGCAGCGTTGTAGGTGGGGGCGGAGGACCCTACACCTTC

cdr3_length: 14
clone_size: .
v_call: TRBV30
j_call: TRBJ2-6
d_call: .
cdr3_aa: CAWSRVPGANVLTF
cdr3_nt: TGTGCCTGGAGTCGAGTTCCTGGGGCCAACGTCCTGACTTTC

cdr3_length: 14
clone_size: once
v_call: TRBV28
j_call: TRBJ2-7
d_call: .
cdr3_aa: CASTPGTSKGGQYF
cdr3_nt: TGTGCCAGCACCCCCGGGACCTCTAAAGGGGGGCAGTACTTC

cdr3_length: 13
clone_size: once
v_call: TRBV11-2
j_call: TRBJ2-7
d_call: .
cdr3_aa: CASSPEVSYEQYF
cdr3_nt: TGTGCCAGCAGCCCAGAAGTTTCCTACGAGCAGTACTTC

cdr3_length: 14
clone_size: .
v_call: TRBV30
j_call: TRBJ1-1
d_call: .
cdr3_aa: CAWSVGGGGTEAFF
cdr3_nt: TGTGCCTGGAGTGTCGGCGGGGGTGGCACTGAAGCTTTCTTT

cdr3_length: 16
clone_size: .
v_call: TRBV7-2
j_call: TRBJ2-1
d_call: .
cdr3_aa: CASSLGFLGAYNEQFF
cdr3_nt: TGTGCCAGCAGCTTAGGTTTCCTAGGTGCCTACAATGAGCAGTTCTTC

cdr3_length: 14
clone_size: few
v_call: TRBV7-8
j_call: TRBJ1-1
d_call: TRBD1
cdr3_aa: CASSRDRGNTEAFF
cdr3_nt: TGTGCCAGCAGTCGGGACAGGGGGAACACTGAAGCTTTCTTT

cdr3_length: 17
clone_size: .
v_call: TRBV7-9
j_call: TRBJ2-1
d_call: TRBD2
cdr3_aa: CASSPRLAGGIYNEQFF
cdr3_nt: TGTGCCAGCAGCCCTCGACTAGCGGGAGGGATATACAATGAGCAGTTCTTC

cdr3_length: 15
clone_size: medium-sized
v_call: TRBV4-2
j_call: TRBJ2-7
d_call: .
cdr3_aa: CASSQEGGTSYEQYF
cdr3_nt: TGTGCCAGCAGCCAAGAAGGGGGTACGTCCTACGAGCAGTACTTC

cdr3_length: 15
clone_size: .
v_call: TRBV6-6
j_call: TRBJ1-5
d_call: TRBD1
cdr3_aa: CASSPQGAGNQPQHF
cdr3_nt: TGTGCCAGCAGTCCACAGGGGGCAGGCAATCAGCCCCAGCATTTT

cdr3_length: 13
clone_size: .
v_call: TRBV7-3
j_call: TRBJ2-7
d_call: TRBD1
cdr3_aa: CASSPTGYNEQYF
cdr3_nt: TGTGCCAGCAGCCCGACAGGGTACAACGAGCAGTACTTC

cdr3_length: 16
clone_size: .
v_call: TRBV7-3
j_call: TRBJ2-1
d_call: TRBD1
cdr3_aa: CASSLLSGTGAGEQFF
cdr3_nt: TGTGCCAGCAGCTTACTTTCCGGGACAGGGGCGGGTGAGCAGTTCTTC

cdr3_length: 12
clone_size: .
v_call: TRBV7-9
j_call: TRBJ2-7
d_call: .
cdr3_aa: CSSSSQFGEQYF
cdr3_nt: TGTTCCAGCAGCTCTCAATTCGGCGAGCAGTACTTC

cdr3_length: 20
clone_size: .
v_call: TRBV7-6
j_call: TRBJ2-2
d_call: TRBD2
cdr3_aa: CASSSSSRGTSGRVAGELFF
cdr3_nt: TGTGCCAGCAGCTCGAGCTCCCGCGGGACTAGCGGGAGGGTCGCCGGGGAGCTGTTTTTT

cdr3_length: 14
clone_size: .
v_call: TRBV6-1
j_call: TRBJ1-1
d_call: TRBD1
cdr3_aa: CASSGTGVDTEAFF
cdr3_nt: TGTGCCAGCTCCGGGACAGGGGTCGATACTGAAGCTTTCTTT

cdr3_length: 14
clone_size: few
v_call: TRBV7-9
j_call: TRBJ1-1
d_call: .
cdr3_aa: CASSLYNQNTEAFF
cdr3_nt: TGTGCCAGCAGCTTATACAACCAGAACACTGAAGCTTTCTTT

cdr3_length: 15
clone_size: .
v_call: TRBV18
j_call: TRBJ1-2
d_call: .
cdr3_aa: CASSPRGQGSYGYTF
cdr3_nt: TGTGCCAGCTCACCACGGGGCCAGGGGTCCTATGGCTACACCTTC

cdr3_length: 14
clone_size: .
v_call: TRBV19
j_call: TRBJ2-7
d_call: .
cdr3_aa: CASRTRTESYEQYF
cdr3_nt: TGTGCCAGTAGAACTAGGACGGAGTCCTACGAGCAGTACTTC

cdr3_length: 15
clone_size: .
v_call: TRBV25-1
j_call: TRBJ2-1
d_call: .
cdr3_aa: CATEKGDGRFNEQFF
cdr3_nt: TGTGCCACTGAGAAGGGGGACGGGCGATTCAATGAGCAGTTCTTC

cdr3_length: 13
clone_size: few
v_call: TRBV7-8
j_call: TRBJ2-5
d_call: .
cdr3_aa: CASRLTPQETQYF
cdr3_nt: TGTGCCAGCCGCCTCACTCCTCAAGAGACCCAGTACTTC

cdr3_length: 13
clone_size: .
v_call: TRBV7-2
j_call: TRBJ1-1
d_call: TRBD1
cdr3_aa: CASGQGTGGKAFF
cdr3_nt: TGTGCCAGCGGACAGGGGACAGGGGGGAAAGCTTTCTTT

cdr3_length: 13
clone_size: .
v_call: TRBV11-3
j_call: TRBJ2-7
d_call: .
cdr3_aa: CASSLGVAYEQYF
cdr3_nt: TGTGCCAGCAGCTTAGGAGTAGCCTACGAGCAGTACTTC

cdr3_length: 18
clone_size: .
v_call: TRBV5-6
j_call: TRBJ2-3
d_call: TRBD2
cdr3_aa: CASSLGYVGGGGSATQYF
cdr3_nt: TGTGCCAGCAGCTTGGGCTACGTGGGCGGGGGTGGGAGTGCTACGCAGTATTTT

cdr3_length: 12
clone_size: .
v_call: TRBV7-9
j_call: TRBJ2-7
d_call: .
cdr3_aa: CASSPTGYEQYF
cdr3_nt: TGTGCCAGCAGTCCCACAGGGTACGAGCAGTACTTC

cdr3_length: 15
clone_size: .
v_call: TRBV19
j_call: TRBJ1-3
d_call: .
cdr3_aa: CASSIGRGSGNTIYF
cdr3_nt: TGTGCCAGTAGTATAGGCCGCGGCTCTGGAAACACCATATATTTT